The next 24 T cell receptor beta chains were all read from a single sample in a study of T cell repertoires in cytomegalovirus infection. MiXCR, run by TCRdb on the reads, gives a single entry per CDR3 protein. The profile covers about 320,000 distinct CDR3 sequences, with roughly 9.5% appearing a single time and 4.3% taken by the ten largest. Sequencing used PBMCs. The receptors were sampled from a human donor in good health (CMV status not recorded). Some clones in this sample may be carry-over from other donors' samples.

The sample holds a few counts of this clonotype. V and J are TRBV6-1 and TRBJ1-1; 9 bases map to TRBD1. Germline CDR1 reads MNHNS; CDR2 reads SASEGT. The CDR3 runs 16 residues. The trim removed 7 bases at V and 1 base at J, leaving 10 bases unmatched. CDR3 DNA sequence: TGTGCCAGCAACAAGGGGACAGGGTCTTGGAACACTGAAGCTTTCTTT. The encoded protein is CASNKGTGSWNTEAFF.

J is TRBJ2-2 and V is TRBV28; weak D call: TRBD1 (6 bases). V shed 5 bases and J shed 5 bases, with 18 bases lying between them. This CDR3 comprises 16 residues. Germline lookup yields CDR1 MDHEN and CDR2 SYDVKM. CDR3 loop: CASSPLGGQMTGELFF. Here the CDR3 DNA reads TGTGCCAGCAGTCCCCTTGGCGGACAGATGACCGGGGAGCTGTTTTTT. Full variable domain (remainder filled in from reference TRBV28 and TRBJ2-2): DVKVTQSSRYLVKRTGEKVFLECVQDMDHENMFWYRQDPGLGLRLIYFSYDVKMKEKGDIPEGYSVSREKKERFSLILESASTNQTSMYLCASSPLGGQMTGELFFGEGSRLTVL.

This chain connects TRBV20-1 to TRBJ1-1; D remains unclear. The V gene lost 0 bases and the J gene lost 2 bases, with 7 bases spanning the gap. The CDR3 covers 13 residues. The germline gives CDR1 DFQATT, CDR2 SNEGSKA (reference sequence). CDR3 DNA sequence: TGCAGTGCTAGAGACATGGTTAACACTGAAGCTTTCTTT. Amino acid sequence: CSARDMVNTEAFF.

This clonotype was detected many times. V and J are TRBV7-2 and TRBJ2-7; TRBD2 matches 7 bases. CDR1 is SGHTA and CDR2 is FQGNSA in the germline V gene. The CDR3 runs 14 residues. Trimming cost V 5 bases and J 4 bases; bases outside gene matches: 8. This chain's CDR3 is CASSRREGGYEQYF. CDR3 DNA: TGTGCCAGCAGCCGTAGGGAGGGAGGGTACGAGCAGTACTTC.

Worth noting for this clonotype: Since a much larger clone is just one base distant, this may be a read error. This sequence joins TRBV28 and TRBJ2-7; unclear D gene. Trimming removed 3 bases from V and 7 bases from J, with 10 bases in between. Germline values: CDR1 MDHEN, CDR2 SYDVKM. The CDR3 has 12 residues. The CDR3, as DNA: TGTGCCAGCAGTTTTCGTTGGTATGAGCAGTACTTC. It yields the protein CASSFRWYEQYF.

This clonotype was detected only a few times. The genes are TRBV5-6 and TRBJ2-7; D uncertain. This CDR3 is built from 12 residues. The ends were cut back, 1 base at V and 3 bases at J, with 5 bases in the middle. Germline CDR1 is SGHDT and CDR2 is YYEEEE. In nucleotides, the CDR3 is TGTGCCAGCAGCTTGTCCAACTACGAGCAGTACTTC. Its translation: CASSLSNYEQYF.

The rearrangement joins TRBV7-9 to TRBJ1-2; tentative D call: TRBD1 (6 bases). This CDR3 spans 9 amino acids. With 11 bases removed from V and 8 bases from J, the gap between germline ends came to 9 bases. Germline CDR1 reads SEHNR; CDR2 reads FQNEAQ (reference sequence). Here the CDR3 reads CASGAGYTF. The CDR3 nucleotides read TGTGCCTCAGGGGCGGGCTACACCTTC. Full variable domain (missing parts from reference TRBV7-9 and TRBJ1-2): DTGVSQNPRHKITKRGQNVTFRCDPISEHNRLYWYRQTLGQGPEFLTYFQNEAQLEKSRLLSDRFSAERPKGSFSTLEIQRTEQGDSAMYLCASGAGYTFGSGTRLTVV.

The chain has TRBV7-6 and TRBJ1-1; 7 nucleotides match TRBD1. The CDR3 is made up of 14 amino acids. V shed 4 bases, J shed 2 bases, and the junction held 4 bases outside the gene matches. Germline V gene lookup returns CDR1 SGHVS and CDR2 FNYEAQ. CDR3 nucleotides: TGTGCCAGCAGCTCCGACAGGGCTAACACTGAAGCTTTCTTT. Translating it yields CASSSDRANTEAFF.

This sequence joins TRBV7-2 and TRBJ2-2, with 9 bases identical to TRBD2. Per germline, CDR1 SGHTA and CDR2 FQGNSA. The CDR3 loop spans 15 amino acids. The V gene end was trimmed by 5 bases and the J gene end by 4 bases; junction bases not matched to a gene: 5. CDR3 coding DNA: TGTGCCAGCAGCATCATAGCGGGAGTCACCGGGGAGCTGTTTTTT. Translated, it gives CASSIIAGVTGELFF.

In its sample, this clonotype was seen many times. The V call is TRBV6-2 or TRBV6-3, the J call TRBJ2-4, with 9 nucleotides matching TRBD1. V was pared by 6 bases and J by 6 bases, with 6 bases of the junction left unmatched. This CDR3 has 14 residues. Germline values: CDR1 MNHEY, CDR2 SVGEGT. In DNA form, the CDR3 reads TGTGCCAGCAGGACTTACAGGGGGCTAAACATTCAGTACTTC. Translating it yields CASRTYRGLNIQYF.

This clonotype was counted many times. V and J are TRBV7-9 and TRBJ2-5, with D hard to call. CDR3 length: 12 residues. V lost 3 bases, J lost 6 bases, and 8 bases lay in between. The germline gives CDR1 SEHNR, CDR2 FQNEAQ (reference sequence). The CDR3: CASSFWSQTQYF. The CDR3 nucleotides read TGTGCCAGCAGCTTTTGGAGCCAGACCCAGTACTTC.

This clonotype was counted a few times. J is TRBJ2-7 and V is TRBV12-3 or TRBV12-4; D is possibly TRBD1 or TRBD2 (5 bases each). This CDR3 comprises 15 residues. Trimming stripped 3 bases from V and 3 bases from J, with 15 bases between. CDR3 sequence reads: CASSFEGMGNYEQYF. DNA of the CDR3: TGTGCCAGCAGTTTTGAGGGGATGGGAAACTACGAGCAGTACTTC.

This clonotype was detected only a few times. This chain links TRBV29-1 with TRBJ2-7, with 8 bases fitting TRBD2. Germline loops: CDR1 SQVTM, CDR2 ANQGSEA. The J segment lost 3 bases and the V segment lost 6 bases, leaving 10 bases of the junction unmatched. This CDR3 has 14 residues. CDR3 bases: TGCAGCGTCCTTGGGTTTAGCGGGAACTACGAGCAGTACTTC. It codes for CSVLGFSGNYEQYF.

This clonotype was seen more than once but under ten times. This chain joins TRBV7-8 and TRBJ2-3; D perhaps matches TRBD1 (6 bases). The germline CDR1 and CDR2 sequences are SGHVS and FQNEAQ. The ends were cut back, 5 bases at V and 1 base at J, with 16 bases in the middle. This CDR3 has 16 residues. For the CDR3, the DNA is TGTGCCAGCAGCCCAGCCTTGGGGGCCCGCACAGATACGCAGTATTTT. Residues: CASSPALGARTDTQYF.

The chain joins TRBV12-3 or TRBV12-4 to TRBJ1-4; D possibly corresponds to TRBD1 (6 bases). This CDR3 is 14 amino acids long. Trimming cost V 5 bases and J 8 bases, with 15 bases left between them. DNA for the CDR3: TGTGCCAGCAGTCCAGGGGAGGGTGGCGAAAAACTGTTTTTT. It specifies CASSPGEGGEKLFF.

This clonotype was counted ten times or more. This sequence joins TRBV12-3 or TRBV12-4 and TRBJ2-7; 8 bases agree with TRBD2. The V and J ends lost 1 base and 7 bases, in that order; junction bases with no gene match: 0. The CDR3 consists of 12 residues. The CDR3 loop reads CASSLVAGEQYF. The CDR3 region has the DNA TGTGCCAGCAGTTTAGTAGCGGGAGAGCAGTACTTC.

This clonotype was detected many times. V is TRBV20-1 and J is TRBJ1-2; possibly TRBD1 for D (5 bases). This CDR3 contains 14 residues. Trimming removed 5 bases at V and 1 base at J, with 14 bases between. Germline values: CDR1 DFQATT, CDR2 SNEGSKA (reference sequence). CDR3 in DNA: TGCAGTGCTGCCTCGACAGAGATTAACTATGGCTACACCTTC. It encodes CSAASTEINYGYTF.

The sample holds a few counts of this clonotype. The genes are TRBV12-3 or TRBV12-4 and TRBJ1-2, with D unclear. The CDR3 covers 14 residues. The ends were cut back, 5 bases at V and 0 bases at J, with 10 bases in the middle. Here the CDR3 reads CASSASVANYGYTF. The DNA of the CDR3 is TGTGCCAGCAGTGCATCGGTGGCTAACTATGGCTACACCTTC.

This clonotype was picked up a small number of times. The rearrangement joins TRBV10-2 to TRBJ2-1; TRBD2 agrees at 11 bases. J was trimmed by 9 bases and V by 3 bases; bases with no gene match: 1. The CDR3 is made up of 13 amino acids. Germline CDR1 is WSHSY and CDR2 is SAAADI. DNA of the CDR3: TGCGCCAGCAGTGACGGACTAGCGGGTGAGCAGTTCTTC. Encoded protein: CASSDGLAGEQFF.

This clonotype occurred many times. The chain uses TRBV7-2 and TRBJ2-5; tentatively, D is TRBD2 (6 bases). V was cut by 5 bases and J by 3 bases, with 13 bases left in between. Per the germline V gene, CDR1 is SGHTA and CDR2 is FQGNSA. The CDR3 loop spans 14 amino acids. The CDR3 DNA reads TGTGCCAGCAGCCCCGGGACTCCAAAAGAGACCCAGTACTTC. It codes for CASSPGTPKETQYF.

This clonotype was observed a few times. The chain joins TRBV2 to TRBJ2-7; a weak D match, TRBD2 (6 bases). V was pared by 8 bases and J by 8 bases, with 16 bases between. Germline V gene lookup returns CDR1 SNHLY and CDR2 FYNNEI. The CDR3 has 12 amino acids. The CDR3 DNA is TGTGCCAGCGGAACCGGGAGAAAAAAGCAGTACTTC. As protein: CASGTGRKKQYF.

This clonotype was seen repeatedly, ten times or more. The genes are TRBV7-2 and TRBJ1-4, with D maybe TRBD1 (5 bases). The CDR3 runs 18 residues. Germline lookup yields CDR1 SGHTA and CDR2 FQGNSA. Between the trimmed V and J ends, which lost 4 bases and 0 bases, there was a span of 18 bases. The CDR3 here is CASSSHPGPMSTNEKLFF. For the CDR3, the DNA is TGTGCCAGCAGCTCACATCCGGGACCGATGTCAACTAATGAAAAACTGTTTTTT.

This clonotype came up a few times. This rearrangement joins TRBV7-8 to TRBJ1-6; unclear D gene. Trimming took off 2 bases at V and 5 bases at J, with 10 bases between the two ends. Germline CDR1 is SGHVS and CDR2 is FQNEAQ. This CDR3 is built from 15 residues. The CDR3 region is CASSLRVTDNSPLHF. The CDR3 nucleotides read TGTGCCAGCAGCTTAAGGGTGACGGATAATTCACCCCTCCACTTT.

This clonotype was counted many times. This chain connects TRBV27 to TRBJ2-1; a possible D gene is TRBD2 (7 bases). Between the trimmed V and J ends, which lost 8 bases and 6 bases, there was a span of 17 bases. Germline CDR1 and CDR2: MNHEY and SMNVEV (reference sequence). The CDR3 is 14 residues long. Here the CDR3 reads CASERGGSGNEQFF. The CDR3 coding sequence is TGTGCCAGCGAGAGGGGGGGGAGCGGCAATGAGCAGTTCTTC.